The 17 T cell receptor beta chains presented below share a single source sample, sequenced in a study of T cell responses to AZD1222 COVID-19 vaccine. TCRdb's copy holds only in-frame clones and misses some; the assay was immunoSEQ multiplex PCR. The table includes around 59,000 clones, approximately 89% detected once. This specimen was peripheral blood, taken 28 days after the second AZD1222 dose. These receptors all stem from an adult who received the AZD1222 COVID-19 vaccine.

The chain uses TRBV6-5 and TRBJ2-5; D may be TRBD1 (6 bases). Germline values: CDR1 MNHEY, CDR2 SVGAGI. Trimming removed 6 bases at V and 1 base at J, with 9 bases between. The CDR3 has 13 amino acids. The CDR3 DNA follows: TGTGCCAGCAGGAGGACAGCCCAAGAGACCCAGTACTTC. It codes for CASRRTAQETQYF.

The V call is TRBV19, the J call TRBJ1-6; 9 bases agree with TRBD1. The CDR3 extends over 15 amino acids. The V gene end was trimmed by 6 bases and the J gene end by 8 bases; junction bases not matched to a gene: 8. The germline V gene has CDR1 LNHDA and CDR2 SQIVND (reference sequence). The CDR3 coding sequence is TGTGCCAGTAGAAGTACAGGGGGCTCGGATTCACCCCTCCACTTT. As protein: CASRSTGGSDSPLHF.

This rearrangement joins TRBV28 to TRBJ1-2; D might be TRBD1 (5 bases). This CDR3 is 12 amino acids long. With 3 bases removed from V and 10 bases from J, the gap between germline ends came to 12 bases. In germline, CDR1 is MDHEN, CDR2 SYDVKM. CDR3 bases: TGTGCCAGCAGTTTGTCATGGGGGGACTACACCTTC. This gives the protein CASSLSWGDYTF.

The rearrangement joins TRBV7-9 to TRBJ1-2, with D unclear. Germline CDR1 is SEHNR and CDR2 is FQNEAQ (reference sequence). Trimming left V 1 base short and J 10 bases short, with 10 bases between. The CDR3 runs 12 residues. CDR3 in DNA: TGTGCCAGCAGCTTAGAGGTCAAGGACTACACCTTC. Its translation: CASSLEVKDYTF.

The chain uses TRBV6-1 and TRBJ1-1; D is perhaps TRBD1 (6 bases). V gave up 1 base and J gave up 1 base, with 7 bases separating them. The CDR3 has 14 amino acids. Germline V gene lookup returns CDR1 MNHNS and CDR2 SASEGT. CDR3 in DNA: TGTGCCAGCAGTGAAGGGACAGCGAACACTGAAGCTTTCTTT. Translating gives CASSEGTANTEAFF.

The J gene is TRBJ1-1, the V gene TRBV12-5; D gene ambiguous. Per the germline V gene, CDR1 is LGHNT and CDR2 is FRNRAP. V lost 1 base and J 7 bases, leaving 13 bases between the germline ends. CDR3 length: 14 residues. The CDR3 region has the DNA TGTGCTAGTGGTTTGGCCCATGGGTGGGGTGAAGCTTTCTTT. It is translated as CASGLAHGWGEAFF.

This clone is a singleton in its sample. This rearrangement joins TRBV5-4 to TRBJ2-7; 8 nucleotides line up with TRBD1. Looked up from germline, CDR1 is SGHNT and CDR2 is YYREEE (reference sequence). The CDR3 covers 15 residues. After removal of 4 bases from V and 1 base from J, the junction contained 7 bases not matched to a gene. The CDR3 region has the DNA TGTGCCAGCAGCGCAAGGACAGGGCCGTCCTACGAGCAGTACTTC. Translation: CASSARTGPSYEQYF.

The count of this clone is one. The chain employs TRBV28 and TRBJ1-1; no reliable D call. Germline-derived CDR1 and CDR2 are MDHEN and SYDVKM. The CDR3 is 12 residues long. V was shortened by 7 bases and J by 3 bases, with 9 bases between the two germline ends. This chain's CDR3 is CASNMVDTEAFF. CDR3 DNA sequence: TGTGCCAGCAACATGGTGGACACTGAAGCTTTCTTT.

V and J are TRBV4-1 and TRBJ1-2; D ambiguous. From germline, CDR1 is MGHRA and CDR2 YSYEKL. V lost 1 base to trimming and J lost 4 bases, with 10 bases between them. This CDR3 region has 14 residues. This chain's CDR3 is CASSQVSDAYGYTF. The CDR3 nucleotides read TGCGCCAGCAGCCAAGTTTCTGACGCCTATGGCTACACCTTC.

The CDR3 region has the DNA TGTGCCAGCAGTCCCACTGCCGGGACAGGGGCCTACAATGAGCAGTTCTTC. This gives the protein CASSPTAGTGAYNEQFF. The chain recombines TRBV27 with TRBJ2-1; TRBD1 aligns across 10 bases. V shed 5 bases, J shed 2 bases, and the junction held 9 bases outside the gene matches. Germline CDR1 and CDR2: MNHEY and SMNVEV (reference sequence). The CDR3 is 17 amino acids.

The chain carries TRBV7-6 and TRBJ2-7; a possible D gene is TRBD2 (5 bases). Trimming shortened V by 0 bases and J by 2 bases, and 17 bases separated the two germline ends. This CDR3 comprises 17 residues. Germline V gives CDR1 SGHVS, CDR2 FNYEAQ. CDR3 residues: CASSLAGLRDPTYEQYF. In DNA, the CDR3 is TGTGCCAGCAGCTTAGCGGGATTGAGGGATCCCACCTACGAGCAGTACTTC.

V is TRBV6-1 and J is TRBJ2-3; D gene uncertain. The CDR3 extends over 15 amino acids. The V end lost 2 bases, the J end lost 2 bases, and 11 bases lay between the germline ends. The germline gives CDR1 MNHNS, CDR2 SASEGT. The CDR3: CASSETTWSTDTQYF. The CDR3, as DNA: TGTGCCAGCAGTGAAACTACGTGGTCCACAGATACGCAGTATTTT.

The gene calls are TRBV12-5 and TRBJ2-5, with no clear D. The CDR3 consists of 13 residues. Between the trimmed V and J ends, which lost 6 bases and 4 bases, there was a span of 12 bases. The germline CDR1 and CDR2 sequences are LGHNT and FRNRAP. Here the CDR3 reads CASGLDRAETQYF. DNA for the CDR3: TGTGCTAGTGGCCTCGACCGGGCAGAGACCCAGTACTTC.

V usage is TRBV2 and J usage is TRBJ1-6; D may be TRBD1 (6 bases). This CDR3 has 15 residues. Germline lookup yields CDR1 SNHLY and CDR2 FYNNEI. V lost 5 bases and J lost 7, with 15 bases in between. The CDR3, as DNA: TGTGCCAGCAGTCACCCCAGGGGCTCGAATTCACCCCTCCACTTT. Protein sequence: CASSHPRGSNSPLHF.

This clone showed up just once. The chain links TRBV6-5 to TRBJ2-7; 9 nucleotides line up with TRBD1. The CDR3 runs 12 residues. Germline CDR1 MNHEY, CDR2 SVGAGI. V shed 9 bases, J shed 6 bases, and the junction held 6 bases outside the gene matches. This CDR3 is CASRTGATEQYF. DNA for the CDR3: TGTGCCAGTAGGACAGGGGCCACCGAGCAGTACTTC.

This chain uses TRBV2 with TRBJ2-3; 7 nucleotides line up with TRBD1. V lost 5 bases and J lost 2; bases outside the gene matches: 10. Germline assignment: CDR1 SNHLY and CDR2 FYNNEI. The CDR3 sequence is 16 residues long. The CDR3 sequence: CASSQKTDRVTDTQYF. As DNA, the CDR3 is TGTGCCAGCAGTCAAAAAACCGACAGGGTCACAGATACGCAGTATTTT.

The CDR3 loop reads CASSVDRRETQYF. The DNA for the CDR3 is TGTGCCAGCAGTGTCGACCGGAGGGAGACCCAGTACTTC. The chain carries TRBV2 and TRBJ2-5; D possibly corresponds to TRBD2 (5 bases). Germline lookup yields CDR1 SNHLY and CDR2 FYNNEI. V was cut by 4 bases and J by 5 bases, with 11 bases left in between. The length of the CDR3 is 13 residues. The full variable domain, its missing parts supplied by reference TRBV2 and TRBJ2-5, is EPEVTQTPSHQVTQMGQEVILRCVPISNHLYFYWYRQILGQKVEFLVSFYNNEISEKSEIFDDQFSVERPDGSNFTLKIRSTKLEDSAMYFCASSVDRRETQYFGPGTRLLVL.